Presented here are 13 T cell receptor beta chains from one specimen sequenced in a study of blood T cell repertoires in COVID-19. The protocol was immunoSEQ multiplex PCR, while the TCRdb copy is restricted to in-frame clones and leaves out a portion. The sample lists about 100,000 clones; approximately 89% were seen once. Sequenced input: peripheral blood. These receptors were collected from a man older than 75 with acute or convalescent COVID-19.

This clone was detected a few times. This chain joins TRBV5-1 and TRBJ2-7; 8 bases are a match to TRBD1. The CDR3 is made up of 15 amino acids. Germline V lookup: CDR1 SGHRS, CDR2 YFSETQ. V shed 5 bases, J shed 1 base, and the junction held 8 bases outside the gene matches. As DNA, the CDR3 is TGCGCCAGCAGGTCTGGGGACAGGCTGTCCTACGAGCAGTACTTC. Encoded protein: CASRSGDRLSYEQYF.

The CDR3 DNA reads as TGTGCCAGCAGCATCGGGACAGGGCCCACCGGGGAGCTGTTTTTT. It encodes CASSIGTGPTGELFF. The chain joins TRBV9 to TRBJ2-2, with 9 bases that match TRBD1. Trimming removed 4 bases from V and 4 bases from J; junction bases left unmatched: 5. This CDR3 spans 15 amino acids. Germline V CDR1 and CDR2: SGDLS, YYNGEE.

Written as DNA, the CDR3 is TGTGCCAGCAGCTTGGGGACTAGCGGGAGAGGGGCCGGGGAGCTGTTTTTT. It yields the protein CASSLGTSGRGAGELFF. The chain links TRBV5-4 to TRBJ2-2; TRBD2 agrees at 13 bases. V was clipped by 0 bases and J by 6 bases; unmatched bases: 5. Germline CDR1 is SGHNT and CDR2 is YYREEE (reference sequence). The CDR3 spans 17 residues.

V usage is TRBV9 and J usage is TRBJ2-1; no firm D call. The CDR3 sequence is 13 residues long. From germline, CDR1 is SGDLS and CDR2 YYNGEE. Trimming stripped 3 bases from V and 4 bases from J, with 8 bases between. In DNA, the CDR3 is TGTGCCAGCAGCGAAACTATATACAATGAGCAGTTCTTC. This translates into CASSETIYNEQFF.

CDR3 nucleotide sequence: TGTGCCATCAGCCCCGGGGGGTCGAACACTGAAGCTTTCTTT. This translates into CAISPGGSNTEAFF. The gene calls are TRBV10-3 and TRBJ1-1, with D perhaps TRBD1 (5 bases). Germline V CDR1 and CDR2: ENHRY, SYGVKD. The CDR3 length is 14 residues. The V and J ends lost 6 bases and 1 base respectively, with 12 bases between them.

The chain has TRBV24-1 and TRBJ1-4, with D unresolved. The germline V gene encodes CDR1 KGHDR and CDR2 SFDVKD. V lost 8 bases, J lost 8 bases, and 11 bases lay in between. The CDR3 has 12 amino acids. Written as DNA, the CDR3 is TGTGCCACCACCTCGCTACTAGAAAAACTGTTTTTT. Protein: CATTSLLEKLFF.

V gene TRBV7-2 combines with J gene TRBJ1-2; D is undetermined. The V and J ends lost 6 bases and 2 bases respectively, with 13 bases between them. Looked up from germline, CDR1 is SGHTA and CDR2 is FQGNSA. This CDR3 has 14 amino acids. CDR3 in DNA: TGTGCCAGCAGGCTTGGGCAGTCAAACTATGGCTACACCTTC. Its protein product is CASRLGQSNYGYTF.

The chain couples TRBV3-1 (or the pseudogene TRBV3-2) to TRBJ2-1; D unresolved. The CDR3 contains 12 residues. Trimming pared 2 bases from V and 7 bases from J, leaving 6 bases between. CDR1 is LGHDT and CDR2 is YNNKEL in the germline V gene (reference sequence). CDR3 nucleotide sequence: TGTGCCAGCAGCCAACCGCGGAATGAGCAGTTCTTC. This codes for CASSQPRNEQFF.

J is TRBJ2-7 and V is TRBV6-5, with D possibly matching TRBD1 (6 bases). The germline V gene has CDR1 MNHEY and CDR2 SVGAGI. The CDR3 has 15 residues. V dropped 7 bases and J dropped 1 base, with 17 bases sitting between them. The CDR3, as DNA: TGTGCCAGCAAACGTTATGGACAGCCTTCCTACGAGCAGTACTTC. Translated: CASKRYGQPSYEQYF.

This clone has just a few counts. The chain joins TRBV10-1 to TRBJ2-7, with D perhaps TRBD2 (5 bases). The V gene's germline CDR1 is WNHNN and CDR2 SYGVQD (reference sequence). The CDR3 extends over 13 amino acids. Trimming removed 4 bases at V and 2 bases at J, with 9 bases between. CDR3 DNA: TGCGCCAGCAGTGCGGGGTTTACCTACGAGCAGTACTTC. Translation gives CASSAGFTYEQYF.

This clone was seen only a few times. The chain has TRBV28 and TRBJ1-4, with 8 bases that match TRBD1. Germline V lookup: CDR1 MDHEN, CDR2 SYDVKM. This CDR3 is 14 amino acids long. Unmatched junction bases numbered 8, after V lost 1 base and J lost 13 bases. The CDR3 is CASSLSRDRFGLFF. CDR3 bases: TGTGCCAGCAGTTTATCCCGGGACAGGTTTGGACTGTTTTTT.

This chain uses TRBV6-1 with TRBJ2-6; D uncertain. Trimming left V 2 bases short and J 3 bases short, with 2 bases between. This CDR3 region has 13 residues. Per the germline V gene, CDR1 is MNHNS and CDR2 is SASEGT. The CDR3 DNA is TGTGCCAGCAGTGAACATGGGGCCAACGTCCTGACTTTC. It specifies CASSEHGANVLTF.

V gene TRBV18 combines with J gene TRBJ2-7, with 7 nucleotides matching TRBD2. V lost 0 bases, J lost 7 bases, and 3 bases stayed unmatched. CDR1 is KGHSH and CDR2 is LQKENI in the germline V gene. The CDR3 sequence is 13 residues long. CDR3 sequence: CASSPPAGVEQYF. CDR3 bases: TGTGCCAGCTCACCACCGGCGGGAGTAGAGCAGTACTTC.